This T cell receptor (beta chain) was identified during a study of T-cell memory formation after mild COVID-19. In its sample, this clonotype was seen many times. TCR alpha and TCR beta cDNA libraries carrying sample barcodes and UMIs came from 5'RACE with constant-segment primers. TCRdb re-derived calls from the 5' RACE reads in MiXCR, one entry per CDR3 protein. This table has about 13,000 distinct CDR3 sequences, approximately 12% appearing once. Germline V gene sequence: CDR1 ENHRY, CDR2 SYGVKD. The CDR3 is 14 residues long. With 6 bases removed from V and 0 bases from J, the gap between germline ends came to 11 bases.

Sequencing was carried out using PBMCs or a T cell subset sorted from them (not recorded which). The rearrangement joins TRBV10-3 to TRBJ1-1; D unresolved. The sequence was collected from an adult woman who had mild COVID-19 (a few samples of this study predate the infection). Cell type and time point are not known. The CDR3 DNA reads as TGTGCCATCAGCGACTGGCCGATGAACACTGAAGCTTTCTTT. It translates to CAISDWPMNTEAFF.